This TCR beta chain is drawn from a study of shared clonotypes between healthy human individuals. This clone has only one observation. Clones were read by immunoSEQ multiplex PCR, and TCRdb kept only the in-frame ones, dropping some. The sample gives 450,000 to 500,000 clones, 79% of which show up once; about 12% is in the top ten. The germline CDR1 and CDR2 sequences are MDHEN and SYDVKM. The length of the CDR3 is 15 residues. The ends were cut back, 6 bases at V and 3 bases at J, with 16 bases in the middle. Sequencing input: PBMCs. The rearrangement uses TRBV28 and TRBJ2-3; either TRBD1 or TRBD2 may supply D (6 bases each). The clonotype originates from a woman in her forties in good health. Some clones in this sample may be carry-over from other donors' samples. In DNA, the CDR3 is TGTGCCAGCAGGGGGGGCAGGGAGTATACAGATACGCAGTATTTT. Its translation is CASRGGREYTDTQYF.